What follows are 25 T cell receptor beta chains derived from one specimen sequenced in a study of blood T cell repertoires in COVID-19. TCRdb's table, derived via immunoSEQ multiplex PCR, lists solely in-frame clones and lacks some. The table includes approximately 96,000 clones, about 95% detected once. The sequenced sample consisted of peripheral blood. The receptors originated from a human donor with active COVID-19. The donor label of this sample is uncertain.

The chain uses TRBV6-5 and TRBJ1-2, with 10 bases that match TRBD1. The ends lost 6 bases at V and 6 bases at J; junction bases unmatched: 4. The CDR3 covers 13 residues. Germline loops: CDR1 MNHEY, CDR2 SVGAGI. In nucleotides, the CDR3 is TGTGCCAGCAGCCGAGGGACAGGGGATGGCTACACCTTC. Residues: CASSRGTGDGYTF.

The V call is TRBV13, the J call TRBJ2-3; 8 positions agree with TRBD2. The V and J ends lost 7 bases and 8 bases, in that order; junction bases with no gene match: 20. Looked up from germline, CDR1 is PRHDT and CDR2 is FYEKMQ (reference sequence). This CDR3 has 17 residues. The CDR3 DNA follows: TGTGCCAGCATCCCGTCCAGGATAGCGGGGAAGCTAAGTACGCAGTATTTT. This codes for CASIPSRIAGKLSTQYF.

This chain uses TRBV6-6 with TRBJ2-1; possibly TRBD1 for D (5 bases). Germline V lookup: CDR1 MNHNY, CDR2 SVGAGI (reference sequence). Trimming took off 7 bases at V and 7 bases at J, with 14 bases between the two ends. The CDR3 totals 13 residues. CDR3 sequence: CASKGRGLNEQFF. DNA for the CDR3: TGTGCCAGCAAGGGTAGGGGCTTGAATGAGCAGTTCTTC.

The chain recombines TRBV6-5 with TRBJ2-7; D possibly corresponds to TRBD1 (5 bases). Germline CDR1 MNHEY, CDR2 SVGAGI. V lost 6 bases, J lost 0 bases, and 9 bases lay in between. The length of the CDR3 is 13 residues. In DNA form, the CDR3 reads TGTGCCAGCAGCCGACAGAACTCCTACGAGCAGTACTTC. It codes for CASSRQNSYEQYF.

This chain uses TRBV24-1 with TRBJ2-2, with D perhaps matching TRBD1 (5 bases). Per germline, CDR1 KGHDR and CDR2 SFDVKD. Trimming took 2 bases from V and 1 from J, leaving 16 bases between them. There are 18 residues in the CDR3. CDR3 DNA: TGTGCCACCAGTGATTCCAGGCCGTCAGGGAAGAACACCGGGGAGCTGTTTTTT. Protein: CATSDSRPSGKNTGELFF.

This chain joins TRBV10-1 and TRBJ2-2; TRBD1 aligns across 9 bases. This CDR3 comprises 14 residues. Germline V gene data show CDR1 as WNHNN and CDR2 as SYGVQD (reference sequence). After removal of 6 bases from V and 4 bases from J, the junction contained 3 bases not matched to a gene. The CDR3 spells CASSTGGGTGELFF. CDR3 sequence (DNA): TGCGCCAGCAGCACAGGGGGCGGCACCGGGGAGCTGTTTTTT.

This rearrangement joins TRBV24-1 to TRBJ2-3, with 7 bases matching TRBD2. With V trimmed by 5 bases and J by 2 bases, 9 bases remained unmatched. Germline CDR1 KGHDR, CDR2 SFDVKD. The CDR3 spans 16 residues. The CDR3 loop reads CATSVGGEGLTDTQYF. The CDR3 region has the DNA TGTGCCACCAGTGTAGGAGGGGAGGGCCTCACAGATACGCAGTATTTT.

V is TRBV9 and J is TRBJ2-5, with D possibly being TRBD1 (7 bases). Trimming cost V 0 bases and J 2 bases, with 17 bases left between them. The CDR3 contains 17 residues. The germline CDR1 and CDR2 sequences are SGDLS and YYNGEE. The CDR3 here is CASSVEDRTTPQETQYF. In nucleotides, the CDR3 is TGTGCCAGCAGCGTAGAGGACAGGACTACACCTCAAGAGACCCAGTACTTC.

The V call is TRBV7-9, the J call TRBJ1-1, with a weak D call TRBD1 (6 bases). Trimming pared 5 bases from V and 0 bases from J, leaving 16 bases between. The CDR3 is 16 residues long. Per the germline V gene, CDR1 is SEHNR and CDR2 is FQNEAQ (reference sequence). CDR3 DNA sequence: TGTGCCAGCAGCAATCGACAGGCTCTCATGAACACTGAAGCTTTCTTT. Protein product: CASSNRQALMNTEAFF.

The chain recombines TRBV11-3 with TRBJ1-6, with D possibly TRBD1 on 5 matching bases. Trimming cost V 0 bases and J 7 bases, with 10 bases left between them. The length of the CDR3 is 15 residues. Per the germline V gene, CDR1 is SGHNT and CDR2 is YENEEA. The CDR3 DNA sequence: TGTGCCAGCAGCTTAGATCAGGGTCGCAATTCACCCCTCCACTTT. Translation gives CASSLDQGRNSPLHF.

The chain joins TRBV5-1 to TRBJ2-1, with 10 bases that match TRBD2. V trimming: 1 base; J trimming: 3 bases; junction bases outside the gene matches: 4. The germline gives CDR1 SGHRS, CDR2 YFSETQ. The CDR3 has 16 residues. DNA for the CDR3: TGCGCCAGCAGCTTGTTACCTAGCGGGAGCTACAATGAGCAGTTCTTC. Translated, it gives CASSLLPSGSYNEQFF.

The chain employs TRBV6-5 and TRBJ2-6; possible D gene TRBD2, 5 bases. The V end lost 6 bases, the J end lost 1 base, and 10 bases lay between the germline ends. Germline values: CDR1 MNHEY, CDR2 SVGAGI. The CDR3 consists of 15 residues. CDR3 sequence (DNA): TGTGCCAGCAGCGAGGGTGTATCTGGGGCCAACGTCCTGACTTTC. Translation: CASSEGVSGANVLTF.

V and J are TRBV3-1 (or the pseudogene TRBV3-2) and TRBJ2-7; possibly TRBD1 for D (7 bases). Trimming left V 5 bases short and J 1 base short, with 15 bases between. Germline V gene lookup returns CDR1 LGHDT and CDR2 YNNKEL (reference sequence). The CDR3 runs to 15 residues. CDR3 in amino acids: CASSVGEDRSYEQYF. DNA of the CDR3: TGTGCCAGCAGCGTGGGGGAGGACAGGTCCTACGAGCAGTACTTC.

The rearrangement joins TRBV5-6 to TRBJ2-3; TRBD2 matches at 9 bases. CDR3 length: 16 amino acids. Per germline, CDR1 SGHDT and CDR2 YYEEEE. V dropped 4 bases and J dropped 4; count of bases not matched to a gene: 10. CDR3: CASSPWRLAGADTQYF. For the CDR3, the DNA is TGTGCCAGCAGCCCTTGGCGGTTAGCGGGAGCAGATACGCAGTATTTT.

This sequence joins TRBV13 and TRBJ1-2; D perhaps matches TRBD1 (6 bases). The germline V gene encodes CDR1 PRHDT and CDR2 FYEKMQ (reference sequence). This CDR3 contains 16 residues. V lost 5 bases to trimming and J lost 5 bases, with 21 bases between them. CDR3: CASSHRSVTGQYGYTF. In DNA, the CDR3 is TGTGCCAGCAGCCACCGATCCGTGACAGGCCAGTATGGCTACACCTTC.

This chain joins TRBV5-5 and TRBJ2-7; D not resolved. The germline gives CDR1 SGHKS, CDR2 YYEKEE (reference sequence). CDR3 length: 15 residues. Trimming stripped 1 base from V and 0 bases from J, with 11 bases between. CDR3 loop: CASSLSVRSSYEQYF. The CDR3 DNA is TGTGCCAGCAGCTTGTCAGTACGCAGCTCCTACGAGCAGTACTTC.

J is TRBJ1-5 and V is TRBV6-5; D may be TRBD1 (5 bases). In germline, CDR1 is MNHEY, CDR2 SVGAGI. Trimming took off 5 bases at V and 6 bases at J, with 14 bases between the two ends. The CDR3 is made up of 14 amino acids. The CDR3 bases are TGTGCCAGCAGTACCGGGACGGGGGGTCAGCCCCAGCATTTT. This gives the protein CASSTGTGGQPQHF.

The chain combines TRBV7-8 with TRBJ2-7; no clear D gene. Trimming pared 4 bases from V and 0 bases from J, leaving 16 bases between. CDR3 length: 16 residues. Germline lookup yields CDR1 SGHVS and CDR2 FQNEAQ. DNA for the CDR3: TGTGCCAGCAGCTCCCCATTTCGAGGCGACTCCTACGAGCAGTACTTC. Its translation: CASSSPFRGDSYEQYF.

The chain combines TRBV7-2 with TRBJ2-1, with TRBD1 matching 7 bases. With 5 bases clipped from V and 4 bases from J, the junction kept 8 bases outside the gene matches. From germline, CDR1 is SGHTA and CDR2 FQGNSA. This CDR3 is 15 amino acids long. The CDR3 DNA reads TGTGCCAGCAGCCCCCGGGACAGCCGGTACAATGAGCAGTTCTTC. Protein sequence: CASSPRDSRYNEQFF.

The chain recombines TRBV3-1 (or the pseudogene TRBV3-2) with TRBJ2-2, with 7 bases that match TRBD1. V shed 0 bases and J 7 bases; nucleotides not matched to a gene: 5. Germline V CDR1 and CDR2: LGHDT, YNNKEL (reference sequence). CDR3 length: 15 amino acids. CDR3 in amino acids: CASSQDDRDGGELFF. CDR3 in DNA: TGTGCCAGCAGCCAAGACGACAGGGACGGCGGGGAGCTGTTTTTT.

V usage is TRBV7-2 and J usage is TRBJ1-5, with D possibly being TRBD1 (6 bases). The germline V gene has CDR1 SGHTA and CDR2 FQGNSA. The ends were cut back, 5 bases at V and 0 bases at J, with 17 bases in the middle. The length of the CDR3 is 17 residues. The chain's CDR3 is CASSRGQRSHSNQPQHF. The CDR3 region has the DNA TGTGCCAGCAGCCGTGGACAGAGGAGCCATAGCAATCAGCCCCAGCATTTT.

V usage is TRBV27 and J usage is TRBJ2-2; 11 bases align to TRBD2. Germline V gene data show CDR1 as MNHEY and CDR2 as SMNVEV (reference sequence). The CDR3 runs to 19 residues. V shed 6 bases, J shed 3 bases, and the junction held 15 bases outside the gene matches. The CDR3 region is CASSRRHPLGLADTGELFF. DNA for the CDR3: TGTGCCAGCAGCCGACGACATCCGCTGGGACTAGCGGACACCGGGGAGCTGTTTTTT.

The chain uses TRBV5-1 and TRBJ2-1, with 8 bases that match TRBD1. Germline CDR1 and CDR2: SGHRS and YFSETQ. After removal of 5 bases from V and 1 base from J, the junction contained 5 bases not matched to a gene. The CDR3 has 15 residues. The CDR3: CASRSGTGSYNEQFF. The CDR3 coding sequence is TGCGCCAGCAGATCCGGGACAGGATCCTACAATGAGCAGTTCTTC.

The CDR3 DNA follows: TGTGCCAGCAGCTTTGGACAGGGATATGGCTACACCTTC. Translated: CASSFGQGYGYTF. The chain employs TRBV7-8 and TRBJ1-2; 8 nucleotides line up with TRBD1. The CDR3 has 13 amino acids. Germline CDR1 SGHVS, CDR2 FQNEAQ. Trimming took 3 bases from V and 5 from J; bases not matched to a gene: 2.

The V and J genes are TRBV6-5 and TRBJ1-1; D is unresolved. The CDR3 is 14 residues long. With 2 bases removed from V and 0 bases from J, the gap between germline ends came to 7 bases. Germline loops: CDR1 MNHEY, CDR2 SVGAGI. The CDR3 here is CASSYGSMNTEAFF. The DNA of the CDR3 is TGTGCCAGCAGTTACGGTAGCATGAACACTGAAGCTTTCTTT.